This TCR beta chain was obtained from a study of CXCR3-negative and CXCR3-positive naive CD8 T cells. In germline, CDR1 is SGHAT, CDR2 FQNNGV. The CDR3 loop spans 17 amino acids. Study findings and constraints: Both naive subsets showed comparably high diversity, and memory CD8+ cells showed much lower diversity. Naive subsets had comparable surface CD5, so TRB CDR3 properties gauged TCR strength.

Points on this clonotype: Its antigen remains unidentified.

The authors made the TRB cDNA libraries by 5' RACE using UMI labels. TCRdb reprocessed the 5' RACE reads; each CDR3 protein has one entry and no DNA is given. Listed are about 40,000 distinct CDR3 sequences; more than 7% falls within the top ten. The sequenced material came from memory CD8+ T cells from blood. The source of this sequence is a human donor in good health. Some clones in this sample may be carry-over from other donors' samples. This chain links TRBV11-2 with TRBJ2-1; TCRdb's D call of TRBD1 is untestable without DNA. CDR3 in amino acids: CASSLPARDLSYNEQFF.